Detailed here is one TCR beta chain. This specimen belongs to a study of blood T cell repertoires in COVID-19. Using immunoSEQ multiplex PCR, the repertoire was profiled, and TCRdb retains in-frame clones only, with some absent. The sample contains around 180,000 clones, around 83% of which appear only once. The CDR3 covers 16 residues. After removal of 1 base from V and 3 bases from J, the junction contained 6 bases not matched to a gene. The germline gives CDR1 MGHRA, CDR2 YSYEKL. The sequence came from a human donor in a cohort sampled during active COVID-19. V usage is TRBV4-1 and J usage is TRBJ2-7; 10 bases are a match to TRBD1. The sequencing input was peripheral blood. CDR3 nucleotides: TGCGCCAGCAGCCAAGGGGGGGACAGGGGTATCTACGAGCAGTACTTC. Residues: CASSQGGDRGIYEQYF.